This is a list of T cell receptor beta chains from one sample in a study of shared clonotypes between healthy human individuals. TCRdb keeps only in-frame clones here, not all; method: immunoSEQ multiplex PCR. Of some 1,900,000 clones listed, about 95% are singletons. The specimen sequenced was naive CD8+ T cells sorted from blood. The receptor source for this set is a man between 18 and 29 years old in good health. Each CDR3 is given with its conserved first and last residue. A D gene is named only where the DNA matches it firmly. Clone size is not always given. Where it is, it says once, few, many or a class for expanded clones.

v_call	d_call	clone_size	j_call	cdr3_aa	cdr3_nt
TRBV6-5	TRBD1	NA	TRBJ1-5	CASSYGPGGSQPQHF	TGTGCCAGCAGTTACGGACCAGGGGGGTCGCAGCCCCAGCATTTT
TRBV23-1	TRBD1	NA	TRBJ2-2	CARAPEGQGGTGELFF	TGCGCCAGAGCGCCAGAGGGACAGGGCGGCACCGGGGAGCTGTTTTTT
TRBV14	NA	once	TRBJ1-1	CASSRDGEGVNTEAFF	TGTGCCAGCAGCCGGGACGGGGAAGGGGTGAACACTGAAGCTTTCTTT
TRBV28	NA	NA	TRBJ2-1	CASSPLSLGNEQFF	TGTGCCAGCAGTCCCCTGTCTTTGGGCAATGAGCAGTTCTTC
TRBV7-9	NA	NA	TRBJ2-7	CASSLSNKNEQYF	TGTGCCAGCAGCTTATCCAACAAGAACGAGCAGTACTTC
TRBV30	TRBD2	NA	TRBJ2-3	CAWSSWREGYDTQYF	TGTGCCTGGAGTTCGTGGCGGGAGGGTTACGATACGCAGTATTTT
TRBV10-1	TRBD2	NA	TRBJ2-1	CASSEIEASGESYNEQFF	TGCGCCAGCAGTGAGATTGAGGCTAGCGGGGAGTCCTACAATGAGCAGTTCTTC
TRBV6-1	TRBD1	NA	TRBJ2-7	CASSEEGTGYEQYF	TGTGCCAGCAGTGAAGAAGGGACAGGTTACGAGCAGTACTTC
TRBV5-1	NA	NA	TRBJ1-1	CASSFSGDGRNTEAFF	TGCGCCAGCAGCTTTTCCGGGGATGGGAGGAACACTGAAGCTTTCTTT
TRBV5-7	TRBD1	NA	TRBJ2-7	CASSLVRDRGYYEQYF	TGTGCCAGCAGCTTGGTACGGGACAGGGGTTACTACGAGCAGTACTTC
TRBV5-1	NA	NA	TRBJ2-7	CASSLGYLASSYEQYF	TGCGCCAGCAGCTTGGGGTATCTAGCCAGCTCCTACGAGCAGTACTTC
TRBV6-1	TRBD2	NA	TRBJ2-7	CASTPLSGAAYEQYF	TGTGCCAGCACCCCCCTTAGCGGGGCAGCCTACGAGCAGTACTTC
TRBV7-9	TRBD2	NA	TRBJ2-2	CASSLLAGENTGELFF	TGTGCCAGCAGCTTACTAGCGGGGGAGAACACCGGGGAGCTGTTTTTT
TRBV7-2	NA	NA	TRBJ2-7	CASSYSAGLVSYEQYF	TGTGCCAGCAGCTATAGTGCGGGCCTAGTGTCCTACGAGCAGTACTTC
TRBV19	NA	once	TRBJ1-5	CASSPPVLSYSNQPQHF	TGTGCCAGTAGTCCCCCGGTCCTATCCTATAGCAATCAGCCCCAGCATTTT
TRBV7-9	TRBD2	NA	TRBJ2-5	CASSLTSGGDQETQYF	TGTGCCAGCAGCTTGACTAGCGGGGGAGATCAAGAGACCCAGTACTTC
TRBV4-1	NA	NA	TRBJ2-7	CASSQGQVTYEQYF	TGCGCCAGCAGCCAAGGTCAGGTAACCTACGAGCAGTACTTC
TRBV7-8	TRBD2	NA	TRBJ2-3	CASSFLYGSGEGTDTQYF	TGTGCCAGCAGCTTTCTGTATGGTAGCGGGGAGGGCACAGATACGCAGTATTTT
TRBV4-3	TRBD2	NA	TRBJ2-2	CASSHISGTSGTGELFF	TGCGCCAGCAGCCACATATCCGGGACTAGCGGTACCGGGGAGCTGTTTTTT
TRBV5-6	TRBD2	NA	TRBJ2-7	CASSPGLAGELIYEQYF	TGTGCCAGCAGCCCTGGACTAGCGGGAGAGCTCATCTACGAGCAGTACTTC
TRBV28	TRBD1	NA	TRBJ1-4	CASSLYRGSTNEKLFF	TGTGCCAGCAGTTTATACAGGGGGTCCACTAATGAAAAACTGTTTTTT
TRBV6-1	NA	once	TRBJ2-7	CAGRYRDTLIHEQYF	TGTGCCGGTCGGTACCGGGACACATTAATCCACGAGCAGTACTTC
TRBV9	NA	NA	TRBJ2-2	CASSVDGEAETGELFF	TGTGCCAGCAGCGTAGATGGCGAGGCGGAGACCGGGGAGCTGTTTTTT
TRBV28	NA	once	TRBJ1-6	CASSRGAPGALYNSPLHF	TGTGCCTCCAGTAGAGGGGCCCCGGGGGCCCTCTATAATTCACCCCTCCACTTT
TRBV6-5	NA	NA	TRBJ2-2	CASSWDTGADTGELFF	TGTGCCAGCAGTTGGGACACGGGAGCGGACACCGGGGAGCTGTTTTTT
TRBV27	TRBD2	NA	TRBJ2-7	CASSTLADSYEQYF	TGTGCCAGCAGTACACTAGCGGACTCCTACGAGCAGTACTTC
TRBV27	NA	NA	TRBJ2-5	CASSKGAGEGQETQYF	TGTGCCAGCAGTAAGGGGGCTGGGGAGGGTCAAGAGACCCAGTACTTC
TRBV6-5	NA	NA	TRBJ1-5	CASRTGNLQHF	TGTGCCAGCAGGACGGGGAATCTCCAGCATTTT
TRBV9	NA	NA	TRBJ1-6	CASSSEGSNSPLHF	TGTGCCAGCAGCTCTGAGGGATCCAATTCACCCCTCCACTTT
TRBV28	NA	NA	TRBJ2-7	CASSFRGLQSYEQYF	TGTGCCAGCAGTTTTCGGGGGCTGCAATCCTACGAGCAGTACTTC
TRBV5-6	TRBD2	NA	TRBJ2-1	CASSSTIAGSSYNEQFF	TGTGCCAGCAGCTCGACAATAGCGGGGAGCTCCTACAATGAGCAGTTCTTC
TRBV5-8	NA	NA	TRBJ2-5	CASSFSVQETQYF	TGTGCCAGCAGCTTCTCGGTCCAAGAGACCCAGTACTTC
TRBV27	NA	NA	TRBJ2-2	CASSLVGGELFF	TGTGCCAGCAGTTTAGTCGGCGGGGAGCTGTTTTTT
TRBV6-1	NA	NA	TRBJ1-1	CASSEVGGLGAFF	TGTGCCAGCAGTGAAGTCGGAGGGCTCGGAGCTTTCTTT
TRBV27	NA	NA	TRBJ1-2	CASSPSGGPINYGYTF	TGTGCCAGCAGTCCTTCGGGAGGGCCTATTAACTATGGCTACACCTTC
TRBV4-1	TRBD1	NA	TRBJ2-7	CASSTRTGAYEQYF	TGCGCCAGCAGCACAAGGACAGGGGCCTACGAGCAGTACTTC
TRBV6-5	NA	NA	TRBJ1-4	CASSRGYNEKLFF	TGTGCCAGCAGTCGAGGATATAATGAAAAACTGTTTTTT
TRBV9	NA	few	TRBJ2-2	CASSVYLNTGELFF	TGTGCCAGCAGCGTTTATCTGAACACCGGGGAGCTGTTTTTT
TRBV5-8	NA	NA	TRBJ1-2	CASSLVAGFPYGYTF	TGTGCCAGCAGCTTGGTCGCGGGTTTCCCCTATGGCTACACCTTC
TRBV6-6	NA	NA	TRBJ2-5	CASSSVGVLETQYF	TGTGCCAGCAGTTCAGTGGGGGTCCTCGAGACCCAGTACTTC
TRBV4-3	TRBD2	NA	TRBJ2-1	CASSHSGVEGFNEQFF	TGCGCCAGCAGCCACAGCGGGGTAGAGGGGTTCAATGAGCAGTTCTTC
TRBV6-5	NA	NA	TRBJ1-1	CASSYGWGTEAFF	TGTGCCAGCAGTTATGGGTGGGGCACTGAAGCTTTCTTT
TRBV7-2	TRBD1	NA	TRBJ2-7	CASSWAGTVTYEQYF	TGTGCCAGCAGCTGGGCAGGGACAGTTACATACGAGCAGTACTTC
TRBV18	TRBD2	once	TRBJ2-5	CASSKTSPHGEETQYF	TGTGCCAGCTCAAAGACTAGCCCCCATGGGGAAGAGACCCAGTACTTC
TRBV2	NA	NA	TRBJ2-5	CASRAESRETQYF	TGTGCCAGCAGGGCGGAGTCCCGGGAGACCCAGTACTTC
TRBV30	TRBD1	once	TRBJ1-2	CAWSEGTALNYGYTF	TGTGCCTGGAGCGAAGGGACAGCACTAAACTATGGCTACACCTTC
TRBV27	NA	NA	TRBJ2-7	CASSFRGSYEQYF	TGTGCCAGCAGTTTTCGGGGCTCCTACGAGCAGTACTTC
TRBV5-4	NA	NA	TRBJ2-1	CASSRDWASYNEQFF	TGTGCCAGCAGCCGGGACTGGGCCTCCTACAATGAGCAGTTCTTC
TRBV19	NA	NA	TRBJ1-1	CASIGRAQNTEAFF	TGTGCCAGTATAGGTCGAGCCCAGAACACTGAAGCTTTCTTT
TRBV27	NA	NA	TRBJ1-1	CASRPLIGGNTEAFF	TGTGCCAGCAGACCCCTGATTGGGGGGAACACTGAAGCTTTCTTT
TRBV5-6	NA	NA	TRBJ2-3	CASSLANHSTDTQYF	TGTGCCAGCAGCTTGGCTAATCATAGTACAGATACGCAGTATTTT
TRBV29-1	TRBD1	NA	TRBJ2-7	CSAWDRDYEQYF	TGCAGCGCCTGGGACAGAGACTACGAGCAGTACTTC
TRBV5-7	TRBD1	NA	TRBJ2-5	CASSPCRDRGQETQYF	TGTGCCAGCAGCCCTTGCCGGGACAGGGGGCAAGAGACCCAGTACTTC
TRBV7-2	TRBD1	NA	TRBJ2-1	CASSRTGGSYNEQFF	TGTGCCAGCAGCCGGACAGGGGGCTCCTACAATGAGCAGTTCTTC
TRBV27	NA	NA	TRBJ2-1	CASSSNLHNEQFF	TGTGCCAGCAGTTCAAATCTTCACAATGAGCAGTTCTTC
TRBV9	NA	NA	TRBJ2-7	CASSSGGSGYEQYF	TGTGCCAGCAGCTCCGGGGGTAGCGGTTACGAGCAGTACTTC
TRBV6-5	TRBD1	NA	TRBJ2-1	CASSGQGAYNEQFF	TGTGCCAGCAGTGGTCAGGGGGCTTACAATGAGCAGTTCTTC
TRBV19	NA	NA	TRBJ2-1	CASSIRSGSYNEQFF	TGTGCCAGTAGTATAAGGAGCGGATCCTACAATGAGCAGTTCTTC
TRBV19	TRBD1	NA	TRBJ2-7	CASSLLTGAEQYF	TGTGCCAGTAGTCTACTGACAGGGGCCGAGCAGTACTTC